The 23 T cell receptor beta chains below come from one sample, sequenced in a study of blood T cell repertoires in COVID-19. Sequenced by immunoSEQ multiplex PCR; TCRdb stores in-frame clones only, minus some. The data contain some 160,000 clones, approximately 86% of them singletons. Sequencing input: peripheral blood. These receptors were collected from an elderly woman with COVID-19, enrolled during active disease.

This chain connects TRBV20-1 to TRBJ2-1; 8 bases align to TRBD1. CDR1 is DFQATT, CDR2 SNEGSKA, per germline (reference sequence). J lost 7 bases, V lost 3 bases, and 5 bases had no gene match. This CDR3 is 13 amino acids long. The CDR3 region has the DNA TGCAGTGCTAGTCGGACAGGGTTTAATGAGCAGTTCTTC. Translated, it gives CSASRTGFNEQFF.

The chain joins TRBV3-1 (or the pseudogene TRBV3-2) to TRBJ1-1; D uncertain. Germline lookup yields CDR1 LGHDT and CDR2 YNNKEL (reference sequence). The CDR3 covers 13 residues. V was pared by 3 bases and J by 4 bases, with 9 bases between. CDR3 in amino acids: CASSQGGGTEAFF. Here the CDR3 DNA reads TGTGCCAGCAGCCAGGGAGGTGGCACTGAAGCTTTCTTT.

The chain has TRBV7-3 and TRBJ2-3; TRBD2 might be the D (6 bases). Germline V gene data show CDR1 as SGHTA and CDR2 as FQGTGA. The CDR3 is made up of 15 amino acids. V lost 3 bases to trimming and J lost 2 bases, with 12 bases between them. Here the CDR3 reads CASSFGAGSTDTQYF. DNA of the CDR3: TGTGCCAGCAGCTTTGGAGCGGGTTCCACAGATACGCAGTATTTT.

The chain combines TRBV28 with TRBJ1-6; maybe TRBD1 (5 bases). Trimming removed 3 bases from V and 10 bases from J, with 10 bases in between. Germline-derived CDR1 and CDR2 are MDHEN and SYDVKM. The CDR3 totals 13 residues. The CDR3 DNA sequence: TGTGCCAGCAGTTTCCAGGGAAAGTCACCCCTCCACTTT. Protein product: CASSFQGKSPLHF.

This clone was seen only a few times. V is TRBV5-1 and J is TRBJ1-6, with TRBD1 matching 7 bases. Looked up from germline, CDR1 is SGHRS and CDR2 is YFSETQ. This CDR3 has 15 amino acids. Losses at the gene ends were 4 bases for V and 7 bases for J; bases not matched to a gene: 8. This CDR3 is CASSAPGQTNSPLHF. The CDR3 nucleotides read TGCGCCAGCAGCGCTCCGGGACAGACCAATTCACCCCTCCACTTT.

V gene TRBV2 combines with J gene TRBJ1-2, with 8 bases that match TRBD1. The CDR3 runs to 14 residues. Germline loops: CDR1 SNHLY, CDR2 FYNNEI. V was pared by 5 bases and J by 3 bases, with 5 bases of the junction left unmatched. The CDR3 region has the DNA TGTGCCAGCAGTTTTAAGACAGGGGACTATGGCTACACCTTC. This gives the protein CASSFKTGDYGYTF.

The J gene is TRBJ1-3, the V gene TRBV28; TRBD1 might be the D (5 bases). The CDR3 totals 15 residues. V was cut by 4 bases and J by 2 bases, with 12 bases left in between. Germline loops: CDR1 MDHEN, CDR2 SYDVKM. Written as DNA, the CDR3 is TGTGCCAGCAGTTCGCCGGGGGGGGCTGGAAACACCATATATTTT. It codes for CASSSPGGAGNTIYF.

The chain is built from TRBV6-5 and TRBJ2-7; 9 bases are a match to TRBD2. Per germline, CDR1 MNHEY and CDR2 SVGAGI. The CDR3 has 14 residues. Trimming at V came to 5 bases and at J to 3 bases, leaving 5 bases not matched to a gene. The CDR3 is CASSQTSGNYEQYF. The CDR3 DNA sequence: TGTGCCAGCAGTCAGACTAGCGGCAACTACGAGCAGTACTTC.

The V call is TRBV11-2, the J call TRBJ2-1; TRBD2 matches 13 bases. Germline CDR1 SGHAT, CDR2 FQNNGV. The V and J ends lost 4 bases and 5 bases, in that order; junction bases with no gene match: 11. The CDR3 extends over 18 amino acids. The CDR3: CASSSQHRLAGGNNEQFF. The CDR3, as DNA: TGTGCCAGCAGCTCTCAGCATCGACTAGCGGGAGGCAACAATGAGCAGTTCTTC.

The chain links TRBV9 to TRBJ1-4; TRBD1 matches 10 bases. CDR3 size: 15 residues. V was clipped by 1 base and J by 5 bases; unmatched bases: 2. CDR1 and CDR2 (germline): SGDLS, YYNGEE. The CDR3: CASSVSGQGNEKLFF. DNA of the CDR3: TGTGCCAGCAGCGTATCGGGACAGGGGAATGAAAAACTGTTTTTT.

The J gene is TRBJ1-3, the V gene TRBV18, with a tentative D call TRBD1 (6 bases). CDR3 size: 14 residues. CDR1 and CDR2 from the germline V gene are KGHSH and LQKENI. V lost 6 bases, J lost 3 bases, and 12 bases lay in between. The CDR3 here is CASSRGADGNTIYF. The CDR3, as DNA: TGTGCCAGCTCCCGGGGGGCGGATGGAAACACCATATATTTT.

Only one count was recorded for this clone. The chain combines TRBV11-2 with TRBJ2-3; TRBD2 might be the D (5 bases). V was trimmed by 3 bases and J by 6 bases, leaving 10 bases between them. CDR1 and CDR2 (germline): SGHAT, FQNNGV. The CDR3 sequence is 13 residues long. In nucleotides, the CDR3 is TGTGCCAGCAGCTTCGGACTCGGCGATACGCAGTATTTT. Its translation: CASSFGLGDTQYF.

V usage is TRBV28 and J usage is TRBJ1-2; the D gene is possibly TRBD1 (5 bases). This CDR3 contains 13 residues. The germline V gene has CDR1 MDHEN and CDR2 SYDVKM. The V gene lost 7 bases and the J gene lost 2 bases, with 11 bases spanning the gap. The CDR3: CASTGGANYGYTF. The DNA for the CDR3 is TGTGCCAGCACCGGCGGGGCCAACTATGGCTACACCTTC.

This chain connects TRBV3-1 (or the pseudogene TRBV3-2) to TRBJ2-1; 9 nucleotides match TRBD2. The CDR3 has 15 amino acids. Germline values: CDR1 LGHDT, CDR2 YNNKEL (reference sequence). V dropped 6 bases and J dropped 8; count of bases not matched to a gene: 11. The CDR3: CASRGGSGRWYEQFF. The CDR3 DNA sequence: TGTGCCAGCAGGGGAGGAAGCGGGAGGTGGTATGAGCAGTTCTTC.

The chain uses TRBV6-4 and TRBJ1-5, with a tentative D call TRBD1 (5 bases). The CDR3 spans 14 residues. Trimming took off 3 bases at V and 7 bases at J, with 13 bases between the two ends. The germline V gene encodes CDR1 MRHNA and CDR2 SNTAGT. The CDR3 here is CASSEEGQGQPQHF. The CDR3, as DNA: TGTGCCAGCAGTGAGGAGGGGCAGGGACAGCCCCAGCATTTT.

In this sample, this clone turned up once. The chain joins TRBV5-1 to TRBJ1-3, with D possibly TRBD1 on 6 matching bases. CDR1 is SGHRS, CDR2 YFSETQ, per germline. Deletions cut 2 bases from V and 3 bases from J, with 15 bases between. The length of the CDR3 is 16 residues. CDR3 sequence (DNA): TGCGCCAGCAGCTTTCTGGGGGCGCATGATGGAAACACCATATATTTT. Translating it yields CASSFLGAHDGNTIYF.

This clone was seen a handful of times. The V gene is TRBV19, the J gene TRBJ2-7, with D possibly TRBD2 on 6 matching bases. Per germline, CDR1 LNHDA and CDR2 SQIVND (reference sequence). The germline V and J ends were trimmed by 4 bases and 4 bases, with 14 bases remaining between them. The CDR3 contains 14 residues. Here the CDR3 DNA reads TGTGCCAGTAGTACGGGAGCAGGGCGTTACGAGCAGTACTTC. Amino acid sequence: CASSTGAGRYEQYF.

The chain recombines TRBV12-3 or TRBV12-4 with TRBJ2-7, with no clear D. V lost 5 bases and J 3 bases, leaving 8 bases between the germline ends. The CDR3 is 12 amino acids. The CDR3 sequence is CASSRHSYEQYF. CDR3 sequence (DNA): TGTGCCAGCAGTCGACACAGCTACGAGCAGTACTTC.

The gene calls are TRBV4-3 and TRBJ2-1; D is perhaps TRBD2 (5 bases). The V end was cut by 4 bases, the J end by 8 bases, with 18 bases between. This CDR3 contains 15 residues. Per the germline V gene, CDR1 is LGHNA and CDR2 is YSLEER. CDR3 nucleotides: TGCGCCAGCAGCCGACTACCGCGAGGACCCCATGAGCAGTTCTTC. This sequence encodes CASSRLPRGPHEQFF.

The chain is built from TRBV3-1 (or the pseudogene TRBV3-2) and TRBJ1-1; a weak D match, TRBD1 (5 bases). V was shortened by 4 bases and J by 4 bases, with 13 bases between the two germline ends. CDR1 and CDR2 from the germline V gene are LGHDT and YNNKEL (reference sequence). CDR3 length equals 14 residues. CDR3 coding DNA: TGTGCCAGCAGCCCCGCAGGGAGGGGCACTGAAGCTTTCTTT. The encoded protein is CASSPAGRGTEAFF.

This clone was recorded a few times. CDR3 in DNA: TGTGCCAGTAGTATGGTCCCCGCACCGGACAGGATCTATGGCTACACCTTC. It is translated as CASSMVPAPDRIYGYTF. The gene calls are TRBV19 and TRBJ1-2; 7 bases map to TRBD1. Germline loops: CDR1 LNHDA, CDR2 SQIVND (reference sequence). The junction had 14 bases not matched to a gene; V was cut back by 3 bases and J by 4 bases. The CDR3 length is 17 residues.

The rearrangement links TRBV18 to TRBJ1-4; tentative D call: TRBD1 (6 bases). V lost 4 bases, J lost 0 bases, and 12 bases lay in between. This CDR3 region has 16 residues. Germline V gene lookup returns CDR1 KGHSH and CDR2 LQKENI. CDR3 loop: CASSRQQGATNEKLFF. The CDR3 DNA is TGTGCCAGCTCACGCCAACAGGGCGCAACTAATGAAAAACTGTTTTTT.

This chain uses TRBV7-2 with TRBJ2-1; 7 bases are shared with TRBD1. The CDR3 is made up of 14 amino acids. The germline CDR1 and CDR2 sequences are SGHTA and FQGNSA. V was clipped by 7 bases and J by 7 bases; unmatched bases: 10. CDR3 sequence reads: CASKAGGSSNEQFF. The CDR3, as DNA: TGTGCCAGCAAGGCAGGGGGTAGTTCGAATGAGCAGTTCTTC.